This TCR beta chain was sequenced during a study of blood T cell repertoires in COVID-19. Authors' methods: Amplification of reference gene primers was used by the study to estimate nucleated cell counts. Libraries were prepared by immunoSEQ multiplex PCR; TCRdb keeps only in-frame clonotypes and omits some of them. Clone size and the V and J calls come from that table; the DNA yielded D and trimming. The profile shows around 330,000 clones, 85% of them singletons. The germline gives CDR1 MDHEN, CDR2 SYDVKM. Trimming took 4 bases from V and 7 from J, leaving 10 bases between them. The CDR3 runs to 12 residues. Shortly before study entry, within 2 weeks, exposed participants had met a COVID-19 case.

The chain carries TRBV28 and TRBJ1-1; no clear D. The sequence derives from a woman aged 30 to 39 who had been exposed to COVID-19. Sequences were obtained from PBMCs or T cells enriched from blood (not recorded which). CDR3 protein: CASSSSAIEAFF. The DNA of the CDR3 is TGTGCCAGCAGTTCCAGCGCTATTGAAGCTTTCTTT.